The rows below give T cell receptor beta chains drawn from one sample of a study of blood T cell repertoires in COVID-19. Clones were read by immunoSEQ multiplex PCR, and TCRdb kept only the in-frame ones, dropping some. Of more than 100,000 clones listed, about 80% are singletons. The source material was peripheral blood. The source is a woman in her forties or fifties with acute or convalescent COVID-19. CDR3s include the opening cysteine and the closing phenylalanine or tryptophan. Fields, in order: J gene, V gene, D gene, clone size, CDR3 DNA, CDR3 protein. D genes are given only for firm matches. Clone sizes are given selectively: once, few, many, or a class where the clone is expanded.

j_gene: TRBJ1-1; v_gene: TRBV12-3/TRBV12-4; d_gene: TRBD1; abundance: -; CDR3nt: TGTGCCAGCAGTGTGGGACAGGCAGCCGAAGCTTTCTTT; CDR3aa: CASSVGQAAEAFF
j_gene: TRBJ1-2; v_gene: TRBV27; d_gene: -; abundance: -; CDR3nt: TGTGCCAGCAGTATTATGCAGGGTAACTATGGCTACACCTTC; CDR3aa: CASSIMQGNYGYTF
j_gene: TRBJ1-4; v_gene: TRBV3-1/TRBV3-2; d_gene: TRBD1; abundance: -; CDR3nt: TGTGCCAGCAGCCAAGCCCCGGGACAGGGTGAAAAACTGTTTTTT; CDR3aa: CASSQAPGQGEKLFF
j_gene: TRBJ2-3; v_gene: TRBV2; d_gene: TRBD1; abundance: -; CDR3nt: TGTGCCAGCAGTTTGGACAGGGGACGAGATACGCAGTATTTT; CDR3aa: CASSLDRGRDTQYF
j_gene: TRBJ2-6; v_gene: TRBV3-1/TRBV3-2; d_gene: -; abundance: once; CDR3nt: TGTGCCAGCGGCCCAACCCTACAGAGCTCTGGGGCCAACGTCCTGACTTTC; CDR3aa: CASGPTLQSSGANVLTF
j_gene: TRBJ2-7; v_gene: TRBV18; d_gene: TRBD1; abundance: many; CDR3nt: TGTGCCAGCTCTATTACCGGGACAGGGGGCTGGGAGCAGTACTTC; CDR3aa: CASSITGTGGWEQYF
j_gene: TRBJ1-3; v_gene: TRBV7-2; d_gene: -; abundance: -; CDR3nt: TGTGCCAGCAGCTTAGAAGCGGGTTGGGGATCCGGAAACACCATATATTTT; CDR3aa: CASSLEAGWGSGNTIYF
j_gene: TRBJ2-1; v_gene: TRBV21-1; d_gene: -; abundance: -; CDR3nt: TGTGCCATTTCAATAGGGGTGTCCTACAATGAGCAGTTCTTC; CDR3aa: CAISIGVSYNEQFF
j_gene: TRBJ2-1; v_gene: TRBV5-1; d_gene: -; abundance: once; CDR3nt: TGCGCCAGCAGCCCGACAGGAAGGGCCTACAATGAGCAGTTCTTC; CDR3aa: CASSPTGRAYNEQFF
j_gene: TRBJ2-1; v_gene: TRBV5-1; d_gene: TRBD1; abundance: -; CDR3nt: TGCGCCAGCAGCTCGATGGACAGGAACAATGAGCAGTTCTTC; CDR3aa: CASSSMDRNNEQFF
j_gene: TRBJ2-2; v_gene: TRBV27; d_gene: TRBD2; abundance: -; CDR3nt: TGTGCCAGCAGTTTTCTCGCTAGCGGGGCCAACACCGGGGAGCTGTTTTTT; CDR3aa: CASSFLASGANTGELFF
j_gene: TRBJ2-1; v_gene: TRBV5-8; d_gene: TRBD2; abundance: -; CDR3nt: TGTGCCAGCAGCCACCCGGGGGGGGCGACGTTTAATGAGCAGTTCTTC; CDR3aa: CASSHPGGATFNEQFF
j_gene: TRBJ2-3; v_gene: TRBV19; d_gene: -; abundance: -; CDR3nt: TGTGCCACTTCGAGGGCGCGCACAGATACGCAGTATTTT; CDR3aa: CATSRARTDTQYF
j_gene: TRBJ1-5; v_gene: TRBV30; d_gene: -; abundance: -; CDR3nt: TGTGCCTGGAGTTGGCCTGAGGCCAATCAGCCCCAGCATTTT; CDR3aa: CAWSWPEANQPQHF
j_gene: TRBJ1-1; v_gene: TRBV6-1; d_gene: -; abundance: -; CDR3nt: TGTGCCAGCAGTGAACTGAGGCGGGGGGCCCTGAACACTGAAGCTTTCTTT; CDR3aa: CASSELRRGALNTEAFF
j_gene: TRBJ2-1; v_gene: TRBV28; d_gene: TRBD1; abundance: few; CDR3nt: TGTGCCAGCACCTCGGGAGGGGACAGGGGATCCAATGAGCAGTTCTTC; CDR3aa: CASTSGGDRGSNEQFF
j_gene: TRBJ2-3; v_gene: TRBV2; d_gene: -; abundance: -; CDR3nt: TGTGCCAGCAGTGTAAGCCCATCCACAGATACGCAGTATTTT; CDR3aa: CASSVSPSTDTQYF
j_gene: TRBJ1-1; v_gene: TRBV28; d_gene: -; abundance: few; CDR3nt: TGTGCCATTCAAAGGGGGACTGAAGCTTTCTTT; CDR3aa: CAIQRGTEAFF
j_gene: TRBJ2-7; v_gene: TRBV5-1; d_gene: TRBD1; abundance: -; CDR3nt: TGCGCCAGCAGCTTCCGATCCTCAACCGGGACAGGGTTTTACGAGCAGTACTTC; CDR3aa: CASSFRSSTGTGFYEQYF
j_gene: TRBJ2-7; v_gene: TRBV5-1; d_gene: TRBD1; abundance: -; CDR3nt: TGCGCCAGCAGCTTTGCCCCGGGACAGTCCTACGAGCAGTACTTC; CDR3aa: CASSFAPGQSYEQYF
j_gene: TRBJ1-5; v_gene: TRBV24-1; d_gene: -; abundance: once; CDR3nt: TGTGCCACCAGTGATGGGAGACACAATCAGCCCCAGCATTTT; CDR3aa: CATSDGRHNQPQHF
j_gene: TRBJ2-2; v_gene: TRBV5-1; d_gene: -; abundance: -; CDR3nt: TGCGCCAGCAGCATAACCGACAGTGACACCGGGGAGCTGTTTTTT; CDR3aa: CASSITDSDTGELFF
j_gene: TRBJ1-1; v_gene: TRBV27; d_gene: TRBD1; abundance: -; CDR3nt: TGTGCCAGCAGCTCTACAGGGGGCCGTGAAGCTTTCTTT; CDR3aa: CASSSTGGREAFF
j_gene: TRBJ1-4; v_gene: TRBV7-2; d_gene: -; abundance: once; CDR3nt: TGTGCCAGCAGCTTGGGAACGCAGGGTATCGATAATGAAAAACTGTTTTTT; CDR3aa: CASSLGTQGIDNEKLFF
j_gene: TRBJ2-3; v_gene: TRBV5-1; d_gene: -; abundance: few; CDR3nt: TGCGCCAGCAGCCCGGACTCAAGTCGTTATCCAGATACGCAGTATTTT; CDR3aa: CASSPDSSRYPDTQYF
j_gene: TRBJ1-6; v_gene: TRBV10-3; d_gene: -; abundance: -; CDR3nt: TGTGCCATCAGGACAGCCCTAGATAATTCACCCCTCCACTTT; CDR3aa: CAIRTALDNSPLHF